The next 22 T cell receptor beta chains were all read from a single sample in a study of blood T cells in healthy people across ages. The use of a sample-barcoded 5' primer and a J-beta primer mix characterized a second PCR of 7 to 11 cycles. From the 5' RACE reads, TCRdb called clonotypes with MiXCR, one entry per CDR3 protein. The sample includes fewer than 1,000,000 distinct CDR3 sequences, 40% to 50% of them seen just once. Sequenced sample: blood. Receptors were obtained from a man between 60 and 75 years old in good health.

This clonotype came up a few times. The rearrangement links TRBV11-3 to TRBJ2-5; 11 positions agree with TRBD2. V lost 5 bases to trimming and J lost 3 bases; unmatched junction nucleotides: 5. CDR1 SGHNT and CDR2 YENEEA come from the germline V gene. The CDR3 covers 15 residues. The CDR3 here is CASSPGLADKETQYF. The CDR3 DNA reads TGTGCCAGCAGCCCGGGACTAGCGGATAAAGAGACCCAGTACTTC.

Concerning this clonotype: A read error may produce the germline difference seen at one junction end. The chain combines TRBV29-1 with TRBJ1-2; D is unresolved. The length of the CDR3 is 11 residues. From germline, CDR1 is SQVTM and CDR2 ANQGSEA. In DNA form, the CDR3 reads TGCAGCTCCCTAACGGCCGATGGCTGCACCTTC. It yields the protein CSSLTADGCTF.

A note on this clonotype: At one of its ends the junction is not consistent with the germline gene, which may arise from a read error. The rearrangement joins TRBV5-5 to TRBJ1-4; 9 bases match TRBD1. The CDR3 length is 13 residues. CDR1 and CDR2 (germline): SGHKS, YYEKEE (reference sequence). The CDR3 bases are TGTGCCGGCAGCTGGGACAGGGTTGAAAAACTGTTTTTT. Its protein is CAGSWDRVEKLFF.

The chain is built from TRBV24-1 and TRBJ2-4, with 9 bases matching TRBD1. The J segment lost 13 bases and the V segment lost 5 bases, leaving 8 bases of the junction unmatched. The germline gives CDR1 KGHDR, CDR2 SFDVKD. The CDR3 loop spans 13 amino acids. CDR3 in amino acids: CATSAETGGEQYF. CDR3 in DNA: TGTGCCACCAGTGCGGAGACAGGGGGTGAGCAGTACTTC.

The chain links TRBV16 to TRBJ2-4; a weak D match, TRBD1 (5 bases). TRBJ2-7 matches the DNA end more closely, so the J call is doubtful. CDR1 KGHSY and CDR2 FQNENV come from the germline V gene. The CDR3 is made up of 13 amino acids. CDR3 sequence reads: CASSQDRSLEQYF. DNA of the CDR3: TGTGCCAGCAGCCAAGACAGATCTCTCGAGCAGTACTTC.

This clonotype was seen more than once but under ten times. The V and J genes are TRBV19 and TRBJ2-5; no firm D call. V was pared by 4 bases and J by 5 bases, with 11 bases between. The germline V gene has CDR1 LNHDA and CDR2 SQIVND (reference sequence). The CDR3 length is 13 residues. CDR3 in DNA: TGTGCCAGTAGTACAAGGTGGACGGAGACCCAGTACTTC. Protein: CASSTRWTETQYF.

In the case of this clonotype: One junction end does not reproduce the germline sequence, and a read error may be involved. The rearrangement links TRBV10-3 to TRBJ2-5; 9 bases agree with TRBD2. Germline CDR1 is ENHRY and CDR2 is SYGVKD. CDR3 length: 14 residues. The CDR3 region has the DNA TGTGCCATCAGTAAGGGACTAGCTCAAGGGACCCAGTACTTC. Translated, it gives CAISKGLAQGTQYF.

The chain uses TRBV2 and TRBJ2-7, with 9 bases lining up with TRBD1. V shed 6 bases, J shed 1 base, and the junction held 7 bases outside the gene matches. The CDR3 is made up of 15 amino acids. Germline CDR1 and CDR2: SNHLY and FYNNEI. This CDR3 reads CASRHPGQGSYEQYF. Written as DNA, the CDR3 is TGTGCCAGCAGACACCCGGGACAGGGATCCTACGAGCAGTACTTC.

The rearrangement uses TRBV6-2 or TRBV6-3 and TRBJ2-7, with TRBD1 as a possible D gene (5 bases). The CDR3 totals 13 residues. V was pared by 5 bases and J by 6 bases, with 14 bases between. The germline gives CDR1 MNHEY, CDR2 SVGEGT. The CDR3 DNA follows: TGTGCCAGCAGTAAACATGGACAAGGCGAGCAGTACTTC. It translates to CASSKHGQGEQYF.

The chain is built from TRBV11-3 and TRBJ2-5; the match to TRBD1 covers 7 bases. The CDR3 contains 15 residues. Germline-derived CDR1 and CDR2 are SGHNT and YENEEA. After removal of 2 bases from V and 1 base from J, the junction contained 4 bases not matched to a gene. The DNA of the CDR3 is TGTGCCAGCAGCTTACGGACAGGTAGCCAAGAGACCCAGTACTTC. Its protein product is CASSLRTGSQETQYF.

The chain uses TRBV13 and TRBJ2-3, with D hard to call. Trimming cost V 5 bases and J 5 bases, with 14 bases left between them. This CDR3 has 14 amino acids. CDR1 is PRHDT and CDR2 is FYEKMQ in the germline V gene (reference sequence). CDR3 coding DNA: TGTGCCAGCAGCGTAAAGCCCTCTCGAGATACGCAGTATTTT. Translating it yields CASSVKPSRDTQYF. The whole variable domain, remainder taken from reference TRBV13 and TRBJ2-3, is AAGVIQSPRHLIKEKRETATLKCYPIPRHDTVYWYQQGPGQDPQFLISFYEKMQSDKGSIPDRFSAQQFSDYHSELNMSSLELGDSALYFCASSVKPSRDTQYFGPGTRLTVL.

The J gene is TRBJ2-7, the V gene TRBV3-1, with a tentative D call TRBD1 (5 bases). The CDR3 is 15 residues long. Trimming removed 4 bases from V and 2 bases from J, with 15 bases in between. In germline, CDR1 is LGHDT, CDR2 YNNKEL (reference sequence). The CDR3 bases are TGTGCCAGCAGCCCGACAGTGCGAGGAACCTACGAGCAGTACTTC. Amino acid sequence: CASSPTVRGTYEQYF.

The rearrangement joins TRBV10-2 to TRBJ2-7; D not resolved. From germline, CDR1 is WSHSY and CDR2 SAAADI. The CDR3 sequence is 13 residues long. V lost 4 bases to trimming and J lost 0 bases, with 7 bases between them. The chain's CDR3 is CASSGQDSYEQYF. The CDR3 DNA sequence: TGCGCCAGCAGTGGCCAGGACTCCTACGAGCAGTACTTC.

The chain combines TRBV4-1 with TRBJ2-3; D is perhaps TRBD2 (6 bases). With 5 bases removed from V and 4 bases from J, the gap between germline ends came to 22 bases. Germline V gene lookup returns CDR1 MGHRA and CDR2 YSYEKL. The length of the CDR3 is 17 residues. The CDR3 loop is CASSARPLGGSADTQYF. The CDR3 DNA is TGCGCCAGCAGCGCCCGACCTTTGGGGGGTAGCGCAGATACGCAGTATTTT.

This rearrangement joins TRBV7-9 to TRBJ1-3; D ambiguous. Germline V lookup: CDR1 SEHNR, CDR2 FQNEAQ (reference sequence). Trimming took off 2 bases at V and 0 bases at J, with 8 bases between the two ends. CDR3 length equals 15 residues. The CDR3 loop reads CASSLSQSSGNTIYF. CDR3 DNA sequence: TGTGCCAGCAGCTTAAGCCAGAGCTCTGGAAACACCATATATTTT.

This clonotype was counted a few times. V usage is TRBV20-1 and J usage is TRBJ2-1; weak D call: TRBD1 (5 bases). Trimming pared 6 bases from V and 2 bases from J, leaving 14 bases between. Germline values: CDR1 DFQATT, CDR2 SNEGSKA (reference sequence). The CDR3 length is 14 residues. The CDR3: CSAPPAGPYNEQFF. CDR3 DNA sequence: TGCAGTGCCCCGCCTGCAGGGCCCTACAATGAGCAGTTCTTC.

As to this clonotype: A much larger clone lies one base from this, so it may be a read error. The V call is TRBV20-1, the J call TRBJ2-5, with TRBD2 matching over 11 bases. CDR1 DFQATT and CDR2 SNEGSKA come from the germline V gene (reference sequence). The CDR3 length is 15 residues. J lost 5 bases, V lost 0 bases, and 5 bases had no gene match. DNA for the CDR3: TGCAGTGCTAGAGATCTGACTAGCGGGGTGGAGACCCAGTACTTC. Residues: CSARDLTSGVETQYF.

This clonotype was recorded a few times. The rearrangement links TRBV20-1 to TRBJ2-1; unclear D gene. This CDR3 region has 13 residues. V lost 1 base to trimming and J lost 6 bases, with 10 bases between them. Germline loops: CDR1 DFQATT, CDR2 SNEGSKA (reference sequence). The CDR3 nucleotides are TGCAGTGCTAGAGTGGTACGGGCCAATGAGCAGTTCTTC. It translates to CSARVVRANEQFF.

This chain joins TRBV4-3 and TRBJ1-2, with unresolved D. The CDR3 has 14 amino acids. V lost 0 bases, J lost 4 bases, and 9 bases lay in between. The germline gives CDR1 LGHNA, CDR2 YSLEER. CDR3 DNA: TGCGCCAGCAGCCAAGAGGGGTACCCCTATGGCTACACCTTC. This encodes CASSQEGYPYGYTF.

CDR3 amino acids: CASSLVTNGQETQYF. In nucleotides, the CDR3 is TGCGCCAGCAGCTTGGTAACTAACGGGCAAGAGACCCAGTACTTC. The chain combines TRBV5-1 with TRBJ2-5; D is ambiguous. The CDR3 runs 15 residues. The V gene lost 0 bases and the J gene lost 2 bases, with 11 bases spanning the gap. Germline lookup yields CDR1 SGHRS and CDR2 YFSETQ.

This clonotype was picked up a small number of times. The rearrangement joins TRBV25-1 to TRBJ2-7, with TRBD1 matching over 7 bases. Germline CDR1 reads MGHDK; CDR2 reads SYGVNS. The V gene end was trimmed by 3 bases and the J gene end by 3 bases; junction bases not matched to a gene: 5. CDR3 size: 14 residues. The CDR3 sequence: CASSEWDSNYEQYF. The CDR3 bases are TGTGCCAGCAGTGAGTGGGACAGCAACTACGAGCAGTACTTC.

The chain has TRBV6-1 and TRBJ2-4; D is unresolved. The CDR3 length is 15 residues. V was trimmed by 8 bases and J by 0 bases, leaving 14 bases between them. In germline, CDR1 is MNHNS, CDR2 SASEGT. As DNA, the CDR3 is TGTGCCAGCCGATCGCAGGAGCTAGCCAAAAACATTCAGTACTTC. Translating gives CASRSQELAKNIQYF.